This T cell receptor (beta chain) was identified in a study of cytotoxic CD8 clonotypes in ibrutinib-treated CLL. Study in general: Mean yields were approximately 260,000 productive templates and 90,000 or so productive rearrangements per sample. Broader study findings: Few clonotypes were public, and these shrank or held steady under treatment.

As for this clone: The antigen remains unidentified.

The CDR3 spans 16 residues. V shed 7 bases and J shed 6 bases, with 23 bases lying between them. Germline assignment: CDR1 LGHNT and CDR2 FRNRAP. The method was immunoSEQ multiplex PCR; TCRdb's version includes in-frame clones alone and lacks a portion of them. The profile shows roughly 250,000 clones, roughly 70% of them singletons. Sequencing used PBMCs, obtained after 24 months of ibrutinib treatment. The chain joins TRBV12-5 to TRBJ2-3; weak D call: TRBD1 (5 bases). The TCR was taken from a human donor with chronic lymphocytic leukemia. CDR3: CASASLHWQGEDTQYF. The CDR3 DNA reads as TGTGCTAGTGCCAGCCTTCACTGGCAGGGTGAGGATACGCAGTATTTT.